This TCR beta chain was sequenced for a study of shared clonotypes between healthy human individuals (TCRdb year 2020). Describing the broader study: The cohort comprised two women and three men aged 18 to 49 years. For each donor, CD4 naive and CD4 memory were each given three plates, CD8 naive was given two plates, and CD8 memory was given one plate. Blood TCR repertoires of roughly 5 healthy adults were deeply sequenced to estimate repertoire size and the extent of clonotype sharing between individuals. To increase sequencing depth and limit assay-specific biases, different laboratories used diverse techniques to prepare libraries and sequence TCR repertoires. Each donor's leukapheresis produced roughly between roughly 0.94 and 9.5 billion PBMCs. The full study reports these points: Estimated clonotype richness was generally larger for naive than for memory subsets. Clonotypes shared by all four sorted-subset donors showed higher generation probabilities than non-shared clonotypes. Incomplete sequencing was indicated by rarefaction of sorted-subset datasets, despite the large sequencing depth. Pairwise subsampling indicated that sequencing depth was expected to affect the degree of clonotype sharing among donors. The genetic and exposure-history diversity represented was limited by the small number of donors. Across a handful of donors, 4.5% to 6.5% of naive CD4, 3.5% of naive CD8, about 2% of memory CD4, and roughly 0.4% of memory CD8 clonotypes were shared. Sampling was limited to blood, and TCR repertoires in tissue likely differ from TCR repertoires in blood.

The CDR3 has 14 amino acids, counting the end cysteine and phenylalanine. Here the CDR3 DNA is all that survives: 42 bases in frame from base 1. Looking up the germline V gene yields CDR1 SGDLS and CDR2 YYNGEE. The donors were healthy, HIV-negative adults with no recently reported acute infections or vaccinations. Every donor was a Caucasian adult residing in Nashville, Tennessee, USA. CD4+ T cells were enriched through magnetic negative selection, after which naive cells were positively selected on CD45RA and the remaining negative fraction served as the memory subset. Blood was obtained by leukapheresis, after which PBMCs were separated by Ficoll-Histopaque density gradient centrifugation and cryopreserved in liquid nitrogen vapor phase. Analytical flow cytometry was used to check the purity and quantity of each magnetically sorted T cell population. Each sorted fraction had its genomic DNA isolated and then quantified by UV absorbance on a Nanodrop 2000c.

A word on this clone: Its cognate antigen has yet to be identified. One end of the junction fails to match germline, which may point to a read error.

Using the deep immunoSEQ assay, multiplex PCR amplified TCR CDR3 regions from genomic DNA. Extracted genomic DNA from each cell subset was spread evenly across all wells of several immunoSEQ 96-well plates, with each plate serving as a replicate. For sorted subsets, around 0.2 ug of genomic DNA, equivalent to 30,000 or so T cell genomes, went into each replicate PCR. Purified libraries were measured with a Qubit 3.0 fluorometer, size-checked on a Bioanalyzer 2100, and measured again with the KAPA Library Quantification kit. A separate single-read 150-cycle Illumina NextSeq 550 flow cell was used to sequence each immunoSEQ 96-well plate. As for the authors' bioinformatics: Because only junctional sequences without quality scores were contained in the immunoSEQ output, filtering matching that applied to full-length reads could not be performed. Sequences were annotated with PyIR, a Python wrapper for IgBLAST v1.9, and V/J genes and CDR3 were assigned using IMGT germline references. Reads with weak V/J assignments (E-value above 1e-6), missing CDR3, stop codons, out-of-frame junctions, or ambiguous translated residues were removed. A V3J clonotype was defined by an identical inferred V gene, J gene, and CDR3 amino acid sequence. Percentage overlap between repertoires was computed as shared unique clonotypes divided by the size of the smaller repertoire. RTK rarefaction, the Chao1 estimator, and Recon v2.1 estimates of unobserved clonotypes were used to assess repertoire richness. Generation probabilities for all TCRbeta clonotypes obtained by the gDNA method from several donors were computed using OLGA. TCRdb holds this immuneACCESS table with in-frame rearrangements only. Some clones are missing; in checked studies, unresolved V genes explain under half, and the rest has no known cause. The V and J calls and clone size were taken over from that table, and D and trimming were inferred from the DNA. The sample has 2 million to 2.5 million clones on record, 90% to 96% of them singletons. The top ten clones comprise 0.1% to 0.15% of the sample.

The sample comprised naive CD4+ T cells sorted from blood. The cell subset or site label on this specimen signifies: CD45RA+ positively selected. The V and J segments used are TRBV9 and TRBJ1-2; a weak D assignment points to TRBD1 (5 bases agree). The receptor was derived from a man between 18 and 29 years old in good health. The CDR3 is CASSVDGWDYGYTF. In nucleotide form, the sequence is TGTGCCAGCAGCGTAGACGGTTGGGACTACGGCTACACCTTC.